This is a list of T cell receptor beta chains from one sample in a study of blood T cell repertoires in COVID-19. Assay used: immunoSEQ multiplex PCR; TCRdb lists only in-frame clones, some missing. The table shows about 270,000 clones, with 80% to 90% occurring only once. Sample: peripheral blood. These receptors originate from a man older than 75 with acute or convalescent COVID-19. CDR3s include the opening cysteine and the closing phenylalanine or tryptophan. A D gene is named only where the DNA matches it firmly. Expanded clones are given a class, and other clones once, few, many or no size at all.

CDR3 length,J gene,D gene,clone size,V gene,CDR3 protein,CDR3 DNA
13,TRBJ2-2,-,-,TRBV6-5,CASRPVAAGELFF,TGTGCCAGCAGGCCCGTGGCGGCCGGGGAGCTGTTTTTT
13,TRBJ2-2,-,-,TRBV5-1,CASSWGPDGELFF,TGCGCCAGCAGCTGGGGGCCAGACGGGGAGCTGTTTTTT
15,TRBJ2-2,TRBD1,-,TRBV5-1,CASSFGARGIGELFF,TGCGCCAGCAGCTTCGGCGCCAGGGGGATCGGGGAGCTGTTTTTT
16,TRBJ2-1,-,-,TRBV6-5,CASSFEAAITYNEQFF,TGTGCCAGCAGTTTCGAGGCGGCCATCACCTACAATGAGCAGTTCTTC
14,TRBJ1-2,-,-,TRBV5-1,CASSHEIGGYGYTF,TGCGCCAGCAGCCACGAGATAGGCGGCTATGGCTACACCTTC
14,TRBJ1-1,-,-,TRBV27,CASSLLDTNTEAFF,TGTGCCAGCAGTTTATTAGACACGAACACTGAAGCTTTCTTT
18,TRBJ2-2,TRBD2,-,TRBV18,CASSRKTSGGHHTGELFF,TGTGCCAGCTCAAGAAAGACTAGCGGGGGGCATCACACCGGGGAGCTGTTTTTT
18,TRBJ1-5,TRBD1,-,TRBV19,CASSSRYSGQGAPFPSHF,TGTGCCAGTAGTTCGCGCTACTCTGGACAGGGGGCCCCGTTCCCTTCGCATTTT
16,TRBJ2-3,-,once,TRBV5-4,CASTQLGSPSTDTQYF,TGTGCCAGCACCCAACTTGGTTCCCCTAGCACAGATACGCAGTATTTT
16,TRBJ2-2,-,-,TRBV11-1,CASSRPGAINTGELFF,TGTGCCAGCAGTCGACCAGGGGCCATAAACACCGGGGAGCTGTTTTTT
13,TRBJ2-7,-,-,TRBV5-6,CASSLAGSYEQYF,TGTGCCAGCAGCTTAGCAGGTTCCTACGAGCAGTACTTC
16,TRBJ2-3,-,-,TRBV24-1,CATSDSRQANTDTQYF,TGTGCCACCAGTGACTCCCGACAGGCGAACACAGATACGCAGTATTTT
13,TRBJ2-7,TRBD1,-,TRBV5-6,CASSPQGASEQYF,TGTGCCAGCAGCCCACAGGGGGCGAGCGAGCAGTACTTC
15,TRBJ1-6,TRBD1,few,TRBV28,CASVVGTGGNSPLHF,TGTGCCAGCGTAGTCGGGACAGGGGGAAATTCACCCCTCCACTTT
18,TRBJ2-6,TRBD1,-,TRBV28,CASRPSGQDNSGANVLTF,TGTGCCAGCAGACCAAGCGGACAGGATAACTCTGGGGCCAACGTCCTGACTTTC
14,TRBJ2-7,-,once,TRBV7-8,CASSFEADSYEQYF,TGTGCCAGCAGCTTTGAGGCGGACTCCTACGAGCAGTACTTC
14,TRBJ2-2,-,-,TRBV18,CASSLLDRAGELFF,TGTGCCAGCTCACTCCTTGACAGAGCCGGGGAGCTGTTTTTT
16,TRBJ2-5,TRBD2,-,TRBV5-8,CASSPSGRALGETQYF,TGTGCCAGCAGCCCCAGCGGGAGGGCCCTCGGTGAGACCCAGTACTTC
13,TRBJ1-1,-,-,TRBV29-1,CSVVRAVNTEAFF,TGCAGCGTTGTGAGGGCGGTAAACACTGAAGCTTTCTTT
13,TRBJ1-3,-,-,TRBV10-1,CASSGRVGNTIYF,TGCGCCAGCAGTGGCAGGGTTGGAAACACCATATATTTT
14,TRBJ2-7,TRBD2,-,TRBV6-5,CASRVAGGSYEQYF,TGTGCCAGCAGGGTAGCGGGAGGTTCCTACGAGCAGTACTTC
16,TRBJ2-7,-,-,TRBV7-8,CASSLEWDSSSYEQYF,TGTGCCAGCAGCTTAGAGTGGGACTCGAGCTCCTACGAGCAGTACTTC
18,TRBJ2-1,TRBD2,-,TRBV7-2,CASSLLAGGLSSYNEQFF,TGTGCCAGCAGCTTACTAGCGGGAGGGTTAAGCTCCTACAATGAGCAGTTCTTC
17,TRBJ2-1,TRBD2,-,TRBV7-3,CASSLGPLAGGYNEQFF,TGTGCCAGCAGCTTAGGTCCACTTGCGGGAGGGTACAATGAGCAGTTCTTC
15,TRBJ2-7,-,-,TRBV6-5,CASKVPRAGRGEQYF,TGTGCCAGCAAAGTCCCCCGGGCCGGCCGGGGCGAGCAGTACTTC
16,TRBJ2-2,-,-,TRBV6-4,CASSDHHTPNTGELFF,TGTGCCAGCAGTGACCACCACACCCCGAACACCGGGGAGCTGTTTTTT
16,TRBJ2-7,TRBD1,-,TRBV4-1,CASSQAGTAISYEQYF,TGCGCCAGCAGCCAAGCCGGGACAGCCATCTCCTACGAGCAGTACTTC
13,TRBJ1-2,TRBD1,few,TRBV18,CASSPDRGVGYTF,TGTGCCAGCTCGCCTGACAGGGGAGTTGGCTACACCTTC
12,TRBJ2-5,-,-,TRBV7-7,CASSRAGETQYF,TGTGCCAGCAGCAGAGCGGGAGAGACCCAGTACTTC
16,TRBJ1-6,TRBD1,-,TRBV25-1,CASSAGQGRFNSPLHF,TGTGCCAGCAGTGCCGGACAGGGGAGGTTTAATTCACCCCTCCACTTT
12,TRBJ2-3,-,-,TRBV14,CASSQASYTQYF,TGTGCCAGCAGCCAAGCTAGCTATACGCAGTATTTT
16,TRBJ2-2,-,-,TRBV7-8,CASSQVGQGTAGELFF,TGTGCCAGCAGTCAAGTCGGGCAGGGAACAGCCGGGGAGCTGTTTTTT
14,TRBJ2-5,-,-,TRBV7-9,CASSLGTVFETQYF,TGTGCCAGCAGCTTAGGCACGGTTTTCGAGACCCAGTACTTC
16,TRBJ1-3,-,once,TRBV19,CASSISGGSPGNTIYF,TGTGCCAGTAGTATATCGGGGGGCTCCCCCGGAAACACCATATATTTT
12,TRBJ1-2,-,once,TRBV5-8,CASSQRAYGYTF,TGTGCCAGCAGCCAGCGCGCCTATGGCTACACCTTC
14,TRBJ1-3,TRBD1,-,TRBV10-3,CAIKDRAAGNTIYF,TGTGCCATCAAGGACAGGGCCGCTGGAAACACCATATATTTT
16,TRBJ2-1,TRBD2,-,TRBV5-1,CASSPSGGAVVNEQFF,TGCGCCAGCAGCCCTAGCGGGGGGGCCGTAGTTAATGAGCAGTTCTTC
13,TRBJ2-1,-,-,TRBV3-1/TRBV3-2,CASSRGLRGEQFF,TGTGCCAGCAGCCGTGGACTACGAGGTGAGCAGTTCTTC
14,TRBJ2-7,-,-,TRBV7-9,CASSLGQRVSEQYF,TGTGCCAGCAGCTTGGGCCAGCGGGTGAGCGAGCAGTACTTC
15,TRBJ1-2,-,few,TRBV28,CASSLLSGWKYGYTF,TGTGCCAGCAGTTTATTGTCAGGGTGGAAGTATGGCTACACCTTC
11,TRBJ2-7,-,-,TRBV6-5,CASSQNYEQYF,TGTGCCAGCAGTCAGAACTACGAGCAGTACTTC
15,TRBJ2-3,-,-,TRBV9,CASSGGDSRMGTQYF,TGTGCCAGCAGCGGCGGGGACAGCCGAATGGGTACGCAGTATTTT
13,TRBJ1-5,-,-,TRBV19,CASSTQREGPQHF,TGTGCCAGTAGTACCCAGCGGGAGGGGCCCCAGCATTTT
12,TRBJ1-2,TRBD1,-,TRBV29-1,CSAGQGNHGYTF,TGCAGCGCAGGACAGGGGAATCACGGCTACACCTTC
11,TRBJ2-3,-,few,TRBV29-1,CSGGSGDTQYF,TGCAGCGGCGGGTCCGGAGATACGCAGTATTTT
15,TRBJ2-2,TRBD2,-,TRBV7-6,CASRPGTSNTGELFF,TGTGCCAGCAGACCCGGGACTAGTAACACCGGGGAGCTGTTTTTT
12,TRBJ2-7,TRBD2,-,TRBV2,CASSFRGDEQYF,TGTGCCAGCAGTTTTCGGGGGGACGAGCAGTACTTC
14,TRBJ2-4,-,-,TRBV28,CASSPAGAKNIQYF,TGTGCCAGCAGCCCCGCGGGTGCCAAAAACATTCAGTACTTC
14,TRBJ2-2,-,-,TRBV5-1,CASSREADTGELFF,TGCGCCAGCTCTCGAGAGGCGGACACCGGGGAGCTGTTTTTT
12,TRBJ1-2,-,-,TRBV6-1,CASSENTYGYTF,TGTGCCAGCAGTGAAAACACCTATGGCTACACCTTC
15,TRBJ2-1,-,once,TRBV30,CAWSVQLSSYNEQFF,TGTGCCTGGAGTGTACAACTAAGCTCCTACAATGAGCAGTTCTTC
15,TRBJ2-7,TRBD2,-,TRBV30,CAWSLPRGGRYEQYF,TGTGCCTGGAGTCTTCCGAGGGGCGGGAGATACGAGCAGTACTTC
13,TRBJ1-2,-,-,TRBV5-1,CASSFDGIYGYTF,TGCGCCAGCAGCTTCGACGGGATCTATGGCTACACCTTC
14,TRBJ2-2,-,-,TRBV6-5,CASRKEGLAGELFF,TGTGCCAGCAGGAAGGAGGGGCTGGCCGGGGAGCTGTTTTTT
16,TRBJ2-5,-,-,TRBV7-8,CASRPGSPSLQGTQYF,TGTGCCAGCAGGCCCGGGTCCCCCAGCCTCCAGGGGACCCAGTACTTC
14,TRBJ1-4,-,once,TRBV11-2,CASSFRTGSEKLFF,TGTGCCAGCAGCTTCCGGACGGGGTCGGAAAAACTGTTTTTT
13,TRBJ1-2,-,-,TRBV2,CASSGSGIYGYTF,TGTGCCAGCAGTGGGTCAGGAATCTATGGCTACACCTTC
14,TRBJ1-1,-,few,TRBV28,CASSFGGKNTEAFF,TGTGCCAGCAGTTTCGGGGGGAAGAACACTGAAGCTTTCTTT
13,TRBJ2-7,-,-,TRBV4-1,CASSQDKLGEQYF,TGCGCCAGCAGCCAAGATAAACTAGGCGAGCAGTACTTC